A single sample gave rise to the 21 T cell receptor beta chains below, sequenced in a study of technical replicates of blood from a few donors. Data came from immunoSEQ multiplex PCR; TCRdb stores just in-frame clones and leaves some out. The sample records 64,000 or so clones, about 96% being singletons. The source material was T cells isolated from PBMCs. The receptors shown here come from a human donor in good health.

V usage is TRBV19 and J usage is TRBJ1-5; 8 bases are shared with TRBD1. The germline gives CDR1 LNHDA, CDR2 SQIVND (reference sequence). The CDR3 extends over 16 amino acids. With 0 bases clipped from V and 3 bases from J, the junction kept 4 bases outside the gene matches. Here the CDR3 DNA reads TGTGCCAGTAGTATAGATCGACAGGGGATCAATCAGCCCCAGCATTTT. Encoded protein: CASSIDRQGINQPQHF. The full variable domain, with the rest looked up from reference TRBV19 and TRBJ1-5, is DGGITQSPKYLFRKEGQNVTLSCEQNLNHDAMYWYRQDPGQGLRLIYYSQIVNDFQKGDIAEGYSVSREKKESFPLTVTSAQKNPTAFYLCASSIDRQGINQPQHFGDGTRLSIL.

The chain joins TRBV5-1 to TRBJ2-6, with a tentative D call TRBD2 (6 bases). The CDR3 sequence is 14 residues long. V dropped 7 bases and J dropped 8 bases, with 16 bases sitting between them. Per the germline V gene, CDR1 is SGHRS and CDR2 is YFSETQ. The CDR3 coding sequence is TGCGCCAGCGCCGTGGGGGGAACCTCCAACGTCCTGACTTTC. Translation: CASAVGGTSNVLTF.

The J gene is TRBJ2-1, the V gene TRBV14; 8 positions agree with TRBD1. Trimming removed 1 base from V and 7 bases from J; junction bases left unmatched: 12. CDR1 is SGHDN and CDR2 is FVKESK in the germline V gene. The CDR3 extends over 17 amino acids. The CDR3 DNA follows: TGTGCCAGCAGCCAAGGAATTGGGCAGGGGGCTAGGAATGAGCAGTTCTTC. Translation gives CASSQGIGQGARNEQFF.

The chain uses TRBV6-5 and TRBJ1-1, with D possibly matching TRBD1 (5 bases). Germline V lookup: CDR1 MNHEY, CDR2 SVGAGI. The CDR3 covers 14 residues. V was shortened by 6 bases and J by 1 base, with 12 bases between the two germline ends. The CDR3 region is CASRKPTENTEAFF. Here the CDR3 DNA reads TGTGCCAGCAGAAAACCGACAGAGAACACTGAAGCTTTCTTT.

This clone was recorded once. This sequence joins TRBV27 and TRBJ1-1; D is possibly TRBD1 (5 bases). The CDR3 runs to 12 residues. Germline V gives CDR1 MNHEY, CDR2 SMNVEV (reference sequence). V shed 9 bases and J shed 3 bases, with 11 bases lying between them. CDR3 sequence reads: CASRTLDTEAFF. The DNA for the CDR3 is TGTGCCAGTAGGACACTCGACACTGAAGCTTTCTTT.

V gene TRBV6-1 combines with J gene TRBJ2-7, with D perhaps TRBD2 (6 bases). Trimming shortened V by 10 bases and J by 2 bases, and 18 bases separated the two germline ends. This CDR3 contains 14 residues. From germline, CDR1 is MNHNS and CDR2 SASEGT. DNA of the CDR3: TGTGCCACTTCTCCCGGGGACTTCCCCTACGAGCAGTACTTC. Translated: CATSPGDFPYEQYF.

V and J are TRBV30 and TRBJ2-7; TRBD1 is a possible D gene (6 bases). The V end lost 0 bases, the J end lost 3 bases, and 18 bases lay between the germline ends. The CDR3 covers 16 residues. Germline lookup yields CDR1 GTSNPN and CDR2 SVGIG (reference sequence). CDR3 in DNA: TGTGCCTGGAGTGTAGGACAGCCATCCTATAACTACGAGCAGTACTTC. It yields the protein CAWSVGQPSYNYEQYF. The full variable domain, rest sourced from reference TRBV30 and TRBJ2-7, is SQTIHQWPATLVQPVGSPLSLECTVEGTSNPNLYWYRQAAGRGLQLLFYSVGIGQISSEVPQNLSASRPQDRQFILSSKKLLLSDSGFYLCAWSVGQPSYNYEQYFGPGTRLTVT.

The chain has TRBV6-5 and TRBJ2-1; D might be TRBD2 (5 bases). This CDR3 contains 13 residues. V was cut by 7 bases and J by 3 bases, with 10 bases left in between. The V gene's germline CDR1 is MNHEY and CDR2 SVGAGI. For the CDR3, the DNA is TGTGCCAGCATGGGGAGTCTCTACAATGAGCAGTTCTTC. Protein sequence: CASMGSLYNEQFF.

The chain is built from TRBV2 and TRBJ2-2; D might be TRBD1 (6 bases). The germline gives CDR1 SNHLY, CDR2 FYNNEI. Trimming took 11 bases from V and 6 from J, leaving 19 bases between them. The CDR3 runs to 14 residues. CDR3 nucleotide sequence: TGTGCCGGTCAGACACAGGGTATTGCCGGGGAGCTGTTTTTT. Translating it yields CAGQTQGIAGELFF.

This clone has a single count. Other DNA sequences within the sample encode an identical CDR3. The chain's CDR3 is CASSLVGGGSYEQYF. As DNA, the CDR3 is TGCGCCAGCAGCTTGGTCGGCGGAGGCTCCTACGAGCAGTACTTC. The genes are TRBV5-1 and TRBJ2-7, with D tentatively TRBD2 (5 bases). CDR1 and CDR2 (germline): SGHRS, YFSETQ. Trimming pared 0 bases from V and 0 bases from J, leaving 10 bases between. This CDR3 comprises 15 residues.

CDR3 amino acids: CASTEAGIDRDWQETQYF. The CDR3 bases are TGCGCCAGCACCGAGGCGGGGATAGACAGGGATTGGCAAGAGACCCAGTACTTC. The chain carries TRBV5-1 and TRBJ2-5; tentatively, D is TRBD1 (7 bases). CDR3 length: 18 amino acids. Trimming removed 6 bases from V and 2 bases from J, with 26 bases in between. Germline V lookup: CDR1 SGHRS, CDR2 YFSETQ.

The gene calls are TRBV5-6 and TRBJ1-2; possible D gene TRBD1, 6 bases. V lost 1 base to trimming and J lost 6 bases, with 19 bases between them. CDR1 is SGHDT and CDR2 is YYEEEE in the germline V gene. The CDR3 is 16 amino acids. CDR3 sequence: CASSLRQGSWRNGYTF. In DNA, the CDR3 is TGTGCCAGCAGCTTGCGGCAGGGGAGTTGGCGCAATGGCTACACCTTC.

This chain uses TRBV19 with TRBJ2-7, with 14 bases lining up with TRBD2. The germline V gene has CDR1 LNHDA and CDR2 SQIVND (reference sequence). The J segment lost 2 bases and the V segment lost 0 bases, leaving 12 bases of the junction unmatched. The CDR3 loop spans 20 amino acids. The CDR3 nucleotides read TGTGCCAGTAGTATAGATCCCCCGGGACTAGCGGGAGTAATCCCCTACGAGCAGTACTTC. This sequence encodes CASSIDPPGLAGVIPYEQYF.

V is TRBV9 and J is TRBJ1-2; no clear D. CDR1 SGDLS and CDR2 YYNGEE come from the germline V gene. There are 14 residues in the CDR3. Trimming stripped 0 bases from V and 2 bases from J, with 8 bases between. The CDR3 reads CASSVGTANYGYTF. The CDR3, as DNA: TGTGCCAGCAGCGTAGGAACAGCCAACTATGGCTACACCTTC.

The chain employs TRBV14 and TRBJ1-2, with D perhaps TRBD1 (5 bases). The ends were cut back, 0 bases at V and 3 bases at J, with 14 bases in the middle. The CDR3 covers 16 residues. From germline, CDR1 is SGHDN and CDR2 FVKESK. The CDR3, as DNA: TGTGCCAGCAGCCAAGAGATAGGGGTTCTCTACTATGGCTACACCTTC. This sequence encodes CASSQEIGVLYYGYTF.

This chain uses TRBV7-3 with TRBJ2-1; possible D gene TRBD2, 5 bases. Trimming took 5 bases from V and 8 from J, leaving 16 bases between them. CDR3 length: 14 amino acids. Germline CDR1 is SGHTA and CDR2 is FQGTGA. CDR3 sequence (DNA): TGTGCCAGCAGCCCTAGGGAGTCCATCCATGAGCAGTTCTTC. This gives the protein CASSPRESIHEQFF. The full variable domain, its missing parts supplied by reference TRBV7-3 and TRBJ2-1, is GAGVSQTPSNKVTEKGKYVELRCDPISGHTALYWYRQSLGQGPEFLIYFQGTGAADDSGLPNDRFFAVRPEGSVSTLKIQRTERGDSAVYLCASSPRESIHEQFFGPGTRLTVL.

The CDR3 sequence: CASSLWDRDSYEQYF. CDR3 nucleotides: TGTGCCAGCAGCTTATGGGACAGGGATTCCTACGAGCAGTACTTC. V usage is TRBV7-9 and J usage is TRBJ2-7, with TRBD1 matching over 9 bases. In germline, CDR1 is SEHNR, CDR2 FQNEAQ (reference sequence). CDR3 length equals 15 residues. V was pared by 2 bases and J by 1 base, with 3 bases of the junction left unmatched.

This chain uses TRBV28 with TRBJ1-2; a possible D gene is TRBD1 (6 bases). From germline, CDR1 is MDHEN and CDR2 SYDVKM. This CDR3 region has 12 residues. V gave up 4 bases and J gave up 8 bases, with 11 bases separating them. CDR3 nucleotides: TGTGCCAGCAGTTCTGTACAGGGAGGCTACACCTTC. It translates to CASSSVQGGYTF.

V gene TRBV11-2 combines with J gene TRBJ1-6, with 7 bases identical to TRBD1. The germline gives CDR1 SGHAT, CDR2 FQNNGV. The CDR3 extends over 13 amino acids. The trim removed 5 bases at V and 7 bases at J, leaving 2 bases unmatched. The CDR3 coding sequence is TGTGCCAGCAGCCTGACAGGGAATTCACCCCTCCACTTT. It encodes CASSLTGNSPLHF.

V is TRBV7-2 and J is TRBJ1-2, with 7 nucleotides matching TRBD1. The CDR3 extends over 14 amino acids. The germline CDR1 and CDR2 sequences are SGHTA and FQGNSA. The trim removed 3 bases at V and 4 bases at J, leaving 5 bases unmatched. The CDR3 region is CASSFSPGGYGYTF. The CDR3 DNA sequence: TGTGCCAGCAGCTTCTCGCCAGGGGGCTATGGCTACACCTTC.

The V and J genes are TRBV18 and TRBJ2-7; 9 nucleotides line up with TRBD1. The V and J ends lost 6 bases and 3 bases, in that order; junction bases with no gene match: 6. This CDR3 contains 14 residues. Germline V gives CDR1 KGHSH, CDR2 LQKENI. CDR3 sequence: CASSLTGGDYEQYF. In DNA, the CDR3 is TGTGCCAGCTCCTTGACAGGGGGAGACTACGAGCAGTACTTC.